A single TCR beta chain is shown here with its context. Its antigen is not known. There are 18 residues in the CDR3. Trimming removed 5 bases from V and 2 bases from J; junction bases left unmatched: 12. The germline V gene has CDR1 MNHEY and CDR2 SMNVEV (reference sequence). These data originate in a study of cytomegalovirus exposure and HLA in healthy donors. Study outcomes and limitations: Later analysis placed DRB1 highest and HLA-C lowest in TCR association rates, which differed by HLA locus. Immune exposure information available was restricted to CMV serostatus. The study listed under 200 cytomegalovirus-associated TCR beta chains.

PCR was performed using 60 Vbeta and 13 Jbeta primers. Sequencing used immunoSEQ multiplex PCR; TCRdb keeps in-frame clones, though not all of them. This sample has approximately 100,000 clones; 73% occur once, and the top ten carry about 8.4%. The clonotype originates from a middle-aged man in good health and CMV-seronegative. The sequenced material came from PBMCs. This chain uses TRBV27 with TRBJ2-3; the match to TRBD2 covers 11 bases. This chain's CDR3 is CASSQDPIAGGPTDTQYF. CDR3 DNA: TGTGCCAGCAGTCAAGACCCCATAGCGGGGGGGCCCACAGATACGCAGTATTTT.